This TCR beta chain came from a study of cytomegalovirus exposure and HLA in healthy donors (dated by TCRdb to about 2017). Study-level background: An earlier analysis of a few hundred of the donors reported approximately 280 Gb of sequence data and 95 million to 120 million unique TCR beta sequences obtained from around 190 million T cells. Rather than using new phenotypic data, the later analysis identified candidate immune exposures from TCR beta sequences and from how often those sequences occurred across donors. High-throughput TCR immunosequencing, statistical association of individual TCRs with disease status, and machine learning were combined to predict cytomegalovirus infection status. A later genetic analysis took genome-wide SNP genotypes for about 65% of the 666 donors and used that subset as a discovery cohort. Every repertoire in the discovery cohort had been generated on one and the same sequencing platform. On average, approximately 250,000 unique TCR beta nucleotide sequences were sequenced per donor among a few hundred genotyped donors of the cohort, with roughly 18% of those sequences being non-productive. In addition to the first cohort of 666 subjects, a separate validation cohort of 120 different subjects was used. A later analysis re-examined previously published TCR beta repertoires from around 670 donors and added high-resolution HLA genotyping to investigate patterns of TCR occurrence. The T cell repertoires of around 670 subjects were profiled by immunosequencing and related to cytomegalovirus serostatus. Roughly 5 DR-DQ haplotypes were handled as single units for association and clustering because linkage in the cohort was strong. The study was designed to test whether signatures of past pathogen exposure could be identified by cataloging public T cell receptors. The genetic ancestry cluster associated with self-reported Caucasian donors included over 80% of the roughly 390 genotyped donors. An earlier analysis of around 640 of the donors used high-throughput TCR beta sequencing to judge whether each TCR beta V gene segment behaved as functional or pseudogenic. Around 330 gigabases of sequencing data and around 80 million unique TCR sequences made up an early release that covered approximately 700 HLA-typed donors. HLA typing covered class I and class II loci at four-digit resolution. Donor age, sex, ethnicity and CMV serostatus were collected together with the repertoire data. The number of donors typed differed by locus, with about 620-630 for A, B, C, DRB1 and DQB1, around 560 for DQA1, 600 to 610 for DPA1, and some 470 for DPB1.

Library preparation employed the immunoSEQ multiplex PCR assay. For the multiplex PCR, a mixture combining 60 forward primers for TCR Vbeta segments and 13 reverse primers for TCR Jbeta segments was used. The CDR3 region of rearranged TCR beta genes was amplified from genomic DNA with a multiplex PCR assay. On the Illumina HiSeq System, the amplified TCR beta libraries were sequenced as 87-base-pair reads. The paper's processing steps were these. A later analysis counted about 80 million unique TCR beta chains across the 670 or so repertoires, and approximately 11 million of these chains were shared by at least two donors. To remove PCR and sequencing errors, raw reads were error-corrected and collapsed into unique sequences using a nearest-neighbor algorithm that merged closely related sequences. V, D and J gene segments were assigned by aligning CDR3 sequences to IMGT reference sequences. For a sequence to be retained, at least a six-nucleotide match to both a V gene segment and a J gene segment was required. A rearrangement counted as productive if the CDR3 had no stop codons and remained in frame with V and J, and every other rearrangement counted as non-productive. Following IMGT convention, CDR3 was defined as the stretch from the second conserved V-encoded cysteine to the conserved J-encoded phenylalanine. In an earlier analysis of 500 to 650 of the donors, sequences lacking an unambiguous match to a single V gene segment were excluded. An earlier analysis of 587 of the donors classified V segments as functional when productive rearrangements were above 56.7% and as segregating when the standard deviation between donors was above 5%. A statistical classification framework was built to diagnose cytomegalovirus status from the catalog of TCR beta chain sequences. In a later analysis, TCR nucleotide sequences were compared against IMGT/GENE-DB human TR gene sequences so that V and J genes could be assigned. The TCRdist pipeline was used in a later analysis to assign CDR3 sequences and most-parsimonious VDJ recombination scenarios. In a later analysis, each TCR beta chain was defined by its CDR3 amino acid sequence together with its V-gene family, and reads without a unique V-gene family were excluded. In a later analysis, 450 to 600 highly shared, low-generation-probability nucleotide sequences were removed to address suspected cross-contamination and a sequencing artifact. In a later analysis, a clonal expansion index was calculated for each public chain from normalized within-repertoire ranks of inferred template counts. In a later analysis, generation probabilities were computed with a VDJ recombination model fitted to out-of-frame rearrangements, and the resulting probabilities were checked against IGoR. Hypergeometric tests were used in a later analysis to score TCR-TCR, TCR-HLA and TCR-CMV co-occurrence, with a repertoire-size bias correction applied to the TCR pairs. False discovery rates were estimated in a later analysis by permuting HLA or CMV assignments 20 times. In a later analysis, co-occurring TCRs were grouped using DBSCAN, and TCRdist sequence similarity was added for clustering within HLA-allele-positive subsets. For co-occurrence clustering, repertoires with fewer than 30,000 or more than 120,000 public chains were excluded, along with five or six repertoires with anomalous nucleotide sharing. TCRdb stores this immuneACCESS table with in-frame sequences only. Part of the clones is absent; in the studies checked, under half of the shortfall reflects unresolved V genes, and no reason is known for the rest. V, J and clone size reflect that table, while D and trimming were determined from the DNA. This sample is represented by about 200,000 clones; around 82% of them were singletons. Of the sample, less than 3.5% falls within the top ten clones.

The paper as a whole reports these results and caveats: According to a later analysis, TCR association rates differed among HLA loci, with DRB1 alleles showing the most associated TCRs and HLA-C alleles showing the fewest. HLA typing was unavailable for some donors at each locus, so association tests used only the typed subset. Broadly in line with IMGT annotations, most TCR beta V segments showed up in productive rearrangements about 87% or about 30% of the time in an earlier analysis of around 600 of the donors. The sequencing pipeline was judged likely to have produced a cluster of highly shared sequence variants as a technical artifact. A later genetic analysis reported fewer N-insertions in productive TCRs among donors in an Asian-associated ancestry cluster than the approximately 670-donor mean. It was suggested by the authors that the approach could potentially be generalized to other disease states and immunological phenotypes. CMV serostatus was the only immune exposure information available for the cohort. Most TCR sequences were seen in very few donors, while some public TCRs were found in many individuals. According to a later analysis, most CMV-associated TCR beta chains appeared to be HLA-restricted, and the HLA associations seemed to be driven largely by CMV exposure. This cohort had only TCR beta chains sequenced, and the lack of alpha or paired-chain data limited which features could be detected. Because counts were too low, seventeen rarely observed V segments, including chromosome 9 orphons, were excluded from the earlier analysis of a few hundred of the donors. A later analysis reported that several top co-occurrence clusters appeared linked to parvovirus B19, influenza, CMV and Epstein-Barr virus. Correlated functional status among segregating V segments might reflect linkage disequilibrium, but an unknown experimental factor could not be ruled out. When HLA alleles, especially DR and DQ, strongly co-occurred, TCR associations were difficult to assign to individual alleles. The classifier was reported to diagnose cytomegalovirus status with high specificity and sensitivity in both the original and validation cohorts. A further reported finding was that TCR beta sequences accurately predicted the HLA-A and HLA-B alleles for most subjects in the first cohort. A later analysis found that HLA-associated TCR beta chains were more clonally expanded and had lower generation probabilities than equally common non-associated chains. At a false discovery rate of 0.05, a later analysis linked under 20,000 TCR beta sequences to specific HLA alleles. Roughly uniform sequencing depth across donors was assumed in presence/absence analyses, although this assumption may not hold. In a later genetic analysis, a missense DCLRE1C variant was associated with V-gene and J-gene trimming of TCR beta chains, and the association was replicated in an independent cohort. The study gave a list of more than 150 TCR beta chains associated with cytomegalovirus. Some IMGT-functional V segments, including TRBV6-2 and TRBV6-3, could not be told apart with the 87-base-pair reads, so those segments were excluded. In vitro tests confirmed that a few of the cytomegalovirus-associated TCR beta chains recognize cytomegalovirus antigens.

This clone was observed a single time. The clone's antigen remains unknown. There are no base qualities to consult, and no much larger clone falls within one base. CDR1 SGHRS and CDR2 YFSETQ are derived from the germline V gene. Trimming accounts for 0 bases at V and 0 bases at J, while the number of junction bases matched to no gene is 4. The CDR3 measures 16 amino acids from cysteine to phenylalanine. Only the CDR3 portion is preserved as DNA: 48 bases, with reading frame beginning at the first base. The cohort comprised some 730 healthy bone marrow donors. All cohort members were sampled while nominally healthy, although unrecorded immune exposures were likely present. The donor tested CMV seronegative, placing the donor among the roughly 400 seronegative members of the cohort. Each donor provided a peripheral blood sample, and peripheral blood mononuclear cells were used for TCR beta sequencing. The Qiagen DNeasy Blood Extraction Kit was used to extract genomic DNA from the blood cell samples.

This receptor was obtained from a woman between 25 and 40 years old in good health and CMV-seronegative. The sample consisted of PBMCs. The sequence joins TRBV5-1 to TRBJ1-1, with 8 middle bases fitting TRBD1. The nucleotide sequence reads TGCGCCAGCAGCTTGGAGACAGGGGTCATGAACACTGAAGCTTTCTTT. This is translated as CASSLETGVMNTEAFF. Reference TRBV5-1 and TRBJ1-1 proteins supply the regions before and after the CDR3; the full variable domain is: KAGVTQTPRYLIKTRGQQVTLSCSPISGHRSVSWYQQTPGQGLQFLFEYFSETQRNKGNFPGRFSGRQFSNSRSEMNVSTLELGDSALYLCASSLETGVMNTEAFFGQGTRLTVV.